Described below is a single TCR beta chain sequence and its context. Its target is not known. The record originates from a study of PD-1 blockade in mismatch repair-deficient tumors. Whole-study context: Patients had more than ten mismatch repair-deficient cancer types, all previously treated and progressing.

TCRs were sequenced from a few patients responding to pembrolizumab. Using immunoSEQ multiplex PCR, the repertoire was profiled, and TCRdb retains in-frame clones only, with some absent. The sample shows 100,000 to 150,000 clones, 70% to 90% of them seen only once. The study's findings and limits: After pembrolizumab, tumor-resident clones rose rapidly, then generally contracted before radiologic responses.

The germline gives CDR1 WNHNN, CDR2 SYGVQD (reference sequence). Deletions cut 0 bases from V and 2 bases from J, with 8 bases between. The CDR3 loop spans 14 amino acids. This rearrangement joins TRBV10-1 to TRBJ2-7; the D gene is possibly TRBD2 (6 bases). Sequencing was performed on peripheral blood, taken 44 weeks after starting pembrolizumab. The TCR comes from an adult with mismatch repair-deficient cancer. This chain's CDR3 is CASSESLAAYEQYF. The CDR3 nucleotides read TGCGCCAGCAGTGAGTCCTTAGCGGCCTACGAGCAGTACTTC.